This TCR beta chain came from a study of a mutant IDH1 vaccine in newly diagnosed glioma. The sample holds a few counts of this clone. The antigen remains undetermined. Germline V lookup: CDR1 LNHDA, CDR2 SQIVND (reference sequence). V was shortened by 6 bases and J by 0 bases, with 12 bases between the two germline ends. CDR3 size: 16 residues. Clones were sequenced by immunoSEQ multiplex PCR, and TCRdb holds only the in-frame ones, with some missing. The sample lists fewer than 35,000 clones, 80% to 85% occurring once. Time point denoted: week 47, end of study. Mutant IDH1 20-mer peptide, at 300 ug, made up each vaccine dose, with topical imiquimod.

The receptor was derived from a man aged 25 to 40 with glioma. This specimen consisted of PBMCs, obtained from a glioma patient whose treatment included an IDH1 peptide vaccine. V and J are TRBV19 and TRBJ1-6, with TRBD1 as a possible D gene (6 bases). The CDR3 nucleotides are TGTGCCAGTAGAGGACAGACGAGCTCCTATAATTCACCCCTCCACTTT. Protein: CASRGQTSSYNSPLHF. The full variable domain, with the rest looked up from reference TRBV19 and TRBJ1-6, is DGGITQSPKYLFRKEGQNVTLSCEQNLNHDAMYWYRQDPGQGLRLIYYSQIVNDFQKGDIAEGYSVSREKKESFPLTVTSAQKNPTAFYLCASRGQTSSYNSPLHFGNGTRLTVT.